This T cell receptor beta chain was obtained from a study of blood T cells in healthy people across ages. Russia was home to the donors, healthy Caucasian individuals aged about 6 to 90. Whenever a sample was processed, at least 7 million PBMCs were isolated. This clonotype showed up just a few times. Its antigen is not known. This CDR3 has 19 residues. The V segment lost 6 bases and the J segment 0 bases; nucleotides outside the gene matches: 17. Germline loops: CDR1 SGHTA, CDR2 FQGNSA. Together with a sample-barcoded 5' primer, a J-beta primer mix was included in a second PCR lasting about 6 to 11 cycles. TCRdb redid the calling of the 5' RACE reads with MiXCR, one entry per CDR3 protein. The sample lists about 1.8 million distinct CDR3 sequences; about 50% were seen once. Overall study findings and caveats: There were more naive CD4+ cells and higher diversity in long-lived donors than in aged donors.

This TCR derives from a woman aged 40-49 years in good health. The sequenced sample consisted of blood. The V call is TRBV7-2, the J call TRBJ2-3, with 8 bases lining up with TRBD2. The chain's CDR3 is CASSFTRTSWGSSTDTQYF. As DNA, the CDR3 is TGTGCCAGCAGTTTCACTCGGACTAGCTGGGGATCTAGCACAGATACGCAGTATTTT.